The 10 T cell receptor beta chains below were found in one sample sequenced in a study of technical replicates of blood from several donors. Measured with immunoSEQ multiplex PCR; TCRdb has only the in-frame clones, and not every one. Here the sample spans approximately 15,000 clones, 80% being singletons. The specimen was PBMCs. The origin of the receptors is a human donor in good health.

This sequence joins TRBV9 and TRBJ1-1; D not certain. The CDR3 length is 18 residues. The V gene lost 0 bases and the J gene lost 1 base, with 19 bases spanning the gap. From germline, CDR1 is SGDLS and CDR2 YYNGEE. The chain's CDR3 is CASSVVVGQHQENTEAFF. The CDR3 coding sequence is TGTGCCAGCAGCGTAGTAGTAGGCCAGCATCAGGAGAACACTGAAGCTTTCTTT.

In DNA form, the CDR3 reads TGTGCCAGCAGTTTGACAGGGCCTAATGAAAAACTGTTTTTT. Residues: CASSLTGPNEKLFF. This chain connects TRBV27 to TRBJ1-4, with TRBD1 matching over 7 bases. This CDR3 has 14 residues. In germline, CDR1 is MNHEY, CDR2 SMNVEV (reference sequence). V shed 3 bases and J 3 bases; nucleotides not matched to a gene: 1.

V is TRBV6-5 and J is TRBJ1-1; no clear D. The ends were cut back, 4 bases at V and 0 bases at J, with 6 bases in the middle. The CDR3 extends over 13 amino acids. Germline loops: CDR1 MNHEY, CDR2 SVGAGI. CDR3 sequence (DNA): TGTGCCAGCAGTTCCACAGTGAACACTGAAGCTTTCTTT. It yields the protein CASSSTVNTEAFF.

The CDR3 bases are TGCGCCAGCAGCTTGGATCTCCAGGACAGGGTCACAGATACGCAGTATTTT. It encodes CASSLDLQDRVTDTQYF. V is TRBV5-1 and J is TRBJ2-3, with 8 bases fitting TRBD1. This CDR3 spans 17 amino acids. Unmatched junction bases numbered 8, after V lost 0 bases and J lost 2 bases. Germline CDR1 is SGHRS and CDR2 is YFSETQ.

This chain connects TRBV15 to TRBJ1-1; possible D gene TRBD1, 5 bases. This CDR3 has 14 residues. V lost 0 bases, J lost 5 bases, and 10 bases lay in between. CDR1 is LNHNV, CDR2 YYDKDF, per germline (reference sequence). CDR3 loop: CATSRDRALTEAFF. The CDR3 coding sequence is TGTGCCACCAGCAGAGACAGGGCTTTAACTGAAGCTTTCTTT.

J is TRBJ1-2 and V is TRBV19, with 10 bases that match TRBD1. The V segment lost 5 bases and the J segment 0 bases; nucleotides outside the gene matches: 0. Germline assignment: CDR1 LNHDA and CDR2 SQIVND (reference sequence). The CDR3 contains 14 residues. DNA for the CDR3: TGTGCCAGTAGTGGACAGGGGGCTAACTATGGCTACACCTTC. Amino acid sequence: CASSGQGANYGYTF.

J is TRBJ1-3 and V is TRBV6-6; the match to TRBD1 covers 9 bases. Per the germline V gene, CDR1 is MNHNY and CDR2 is SVGAGI (reference sequence). The length of the CDR3 is 14 residues. V lost 6 bases to trimming and J lost 6 bases; unmatched junction nucleotides: 6. The CDR3 is CASSTGTGTNTIYF. In DNA form, the CDR3 reads TGTGCCAGCAGCACCGGGACAGGGACAAACACCATATATTTT.

The chain couples TRBV28 to TRBJ2-1; D gene uncertain. Germline-derived CDR1 and CDR2 are MDHEN and SYDVKM. CDR3 length equals 14 residues. The V end was cut by 7 bases, the J end by 1 base, with 11 bases between. CDR3 sequence (DNA): TGTGCCAGCATCGCGGCTGGATCCTACAATGAGCAGTTCTTC. It codes for CASIAAGSYNEQFF.

The CDR3 nucleotides are TGTGCCAGCAGCCAAGATCGGAGGGAGCAGTACTTC. The encoded protein is CASSQDRREQYF. The V and J genes are TRBV4-2 and TRBJ2-7; D is perhaps TRBD2 (5 bases). Germline CDR1 LGHNA, CDR2 YNFKEQ. Trimming shortened V by 0 bases and J by 7 bases, and 7 bases separated the two germline ends. This CDR3 contains 12 residues.

The rearrangement joins TRBV19 to TRBJ2-7; possible D gene TRBD1, 6 bases. Germline values: CDR1 LNHDA, CDR2 SQIVND (reference sequence). The CDR3 has 13 amino acids. V dropped 4 bases and J dropped 1 base, with 8 bases sitting between them. The CDR3 coding sequence is TGTGCCAGTAGTAACAGGGTATCCTACGAGCAGTACTTC. Translated, it gives CASSNRVSYEQYF.